These 27 T cell receptor beta chains share one sample of origin, sequenced in a study of T cell repertoires in ileal Crohn's disease. Profiled with immunoSEQ multiplex PCR; TCRdb holds only in-frame clones, not every one. The repertoire holds under 2,500 clones, with around 73% as singletons. Input material: ileal tissue. These receptors originate from an adult with Crohn's disease.

This clone was seen a few times. The rearrangement joins TRBV27 to TRBJ2-3; TRBD2 agrees at 8 bases. Germline assignment: CDR1 MNHEY and CDR2 SMNVEV (reference sequence). This CDR3 is 15 amino acids long. Germline trimming cut 4 bases from V and 2 bases from J; bases unmatched to any gene: 5. For the CDR3, the DNA is TGTGCCAGCAGTTACGGGGGGGGATACACAGATACGCAGTATTTT. Amino acid sequence: CASSYGGGYTDTQYF.

A single count supports this clone. The gene calls are TRBV5-1 and TRBJ2-1, with 10 positions matching TRBD1. Looked up from germline, CDR1 is SGHRS and CDR2 is YFSETQ. The CDR3 runs to 15 residues. With V trimmed by 2 bases and J by 4 bases, 3 bases remained unmatched. The DNA for the CDR3 is TGCGCCAGCAGCTTTAGGGGACAGGGGTACAATGAGCAGTTCTTC. Amino acid sequence: CASSFRGQGYNEQFF. Full variable domain (outside the CDR3, taken from reference TRBV5-1 and TRBJ2-1): KAGVTQTPRYLIKTRGQQVTLSCSPISGHRSVSWYQQTPGQGLQFLFEYFSETQRNKGNFPGRFSGRQFSNSRSEMNVSTLELGDSALYLCASSFRGQGYNEQFFGPGTRLTVL.

The chain joins TRBV30 to TRBJ1-1; 7 nucleotides match TRBD1. This CDR3 contains 12 residues. The junction had 9 bases not matched to a gene; V was cut back by 3 bases and J by 11 bases. CDR1 and CDR2 (germline): GTSNPN, SVGIG (reference sequence). The CDR3 nucleotides read TGTGCCTGGAGACCCGACAGGGCGCGGGCTTTCTTT. It specifies CAWRPDRARAFF.

The chain uses TRBV27 and TRBJ2-1, with 11 bases that match TRBD1. This CDR3 has 15 residues. Germline V gene sequence: CDR1 MNHEY, CDR2 SMNVEV (reference sequence). The V and J ends lost 2 bases and 6 bases, in that order; junction bases with no gene match: 3. The CDR3 region has the DNA TGTGCCAGCAGTTTAGCCGGGACAGGGGGCAATGAGCAGTTCTTC. It yields the protein CASSLAGTGGNEQFF.

The J gene is TRBJ2-2, the V gene TRBV6-6, with 9 bases aligning to TRBD2. Unmatched junction bases numbered 9, after V lost 6 bases and J lost 4 bases. This CDR3 has 16 amino acids. Germline-derived CDR1 and CDR2 are MNHNY and SVGAGI (reference sequence). In DNA form, the CDR3 reads TGTGCCAGCAGCACCCCGGGACTAGCTTTCACCGGGGAGCTGTTTTTT. Protein sequence: CASSTPGLAFTGELFF.

There are a few counts of this clone. V and J are TRBV15 and TRBJ1-6; TRBD1 is a possible D gene (5 bases). Trimming pared 5 bases from V and 0 bases from J, leaving 8 bases between. CDR3 length: 15 amino acids. Germline-derived CDR1 and CDR2 are LNHNV and YYDKDF (reference sequence). The CDR3 sequence is CATSRGDSYNSPLHF. The DNA for the CDR3 is TGTGCCACCAGCCGGGGGGACTCCTATAATTCACCCCTCCACTTT. Full variable domain (missing parts from reference TRBV15 and TRBJ1-6): DAMVIQNPRYQVTQFGKPVTLSCSQTLNHNVMYWYQQKSSQAPKLLFHYYDKDFNNEADTPDNFQSRRPNTSFCFLDIRSPGLGDTAMYLCATSRGDSYNSPLHFGNGTRLTVT.

This clone was observed a few times. The chain joins TRBV2 to TRBJ2-1; no reliable D call. CDR3 length: 13 amino acids. Germline V CDR1 and CDR2: SNHLY, FYNNEI. V lost 6 bases to trimming and J lost 0 bases, with 6 bases between them. The CDR3 DNA sequence: TGTGCCAGCAGGCGGAGCTCCTACAATGAGCAGTTCTTC. It is translated as CASRRSSYNEQFF.

This clone has more than one count but fewer than ten. This chain links TRBV9 with TRBJ1-3, with a tentative D call TRBD1 (6 bases). Germline CDR1 and CDR2: SGDLS and YYNGEE. Trimming shortened V by 0 bases and J by 0 bases, and 7 bases separated the two germline ends. There are 15 residues in the CDR3. The chain's CDR3 is CASSVVGGSGNTIYF. The CDR3 DNA reads as TGTGCCAGCAGCGTAGTAGGGGGCTCTGGAAACACCATATATTTT.

The chain carries TRBV6-5 and TRBJ1-1; TRBD1 aligns across 9 bases. V dropped 8 bases and J dropped 4; count of bases not matched to a gene: 8. The CDR3 length is 14 residues. Germline CDR1 MNHEY, CDR2 SVGAGI. CDR3 loop: CASLRATGGTEAFF. The CDR3 DNA follows: TGTGCCAGCTTAAGGGCGACAGGGGGCACTGAAGCTTTCTTT.

The chain's CDR3 is CAWSQSVEITTEAFF. Written as DNA, the CDR3 is TGTGCCTGGAGTCAATCCGTGGAGATAACCACTGAAGCTTTCTTT. The genes are TRBV30 and TRBJ1-1; D is ambiguous. Germline CDR1 GTSNPN, CDR2 SVGIG (reference sequence). The V and J ends lost 2 bases and 4 bases respectively, with 17 bases between them. The CDR3 totals 15 residues.

V usage is TRBV4-1 and J usage is TRBJ2-1; D might be TRBD1 (6 bases). Germline CDR1 and CDR2: MGHRA and YSYEKL. CDR3 size: 16 residues. V was clipped by 0 bases and J by 3 bases, with 12 bases between them. CDR3 DNA sequence: TGCGCCAGCAGCCAAGAGGCAGGGGCCAACTACAATGAGCAGTTCTTC. Translating gives CASSQEAGANYNEQFF.

The V call is TRBV5-1, the J call TRBJ1-1, with D possibly matching TRBD1 (6 bases). CDR3 length: 16 amino acids. The V gene lost 1 base and the J gene lost 0 bases, with 13 bases spanning the gap. The germline V gene encodes CDR1 SGHRS and CDR2 YFSETQ. The CDR3 region has the DNA TGCGCCAGCAGCTTGAGTCAGGGGCCGATGAACACTGAAGCTTTCTTT. This sequence encodes CASSLSQGPMNTEAFF.

This clone was counted only a few times. The CDR3 loop reads CASSLSGNYGYTF. The CDR3 DNA reads TGTGCCAGCAGCCTATCGGGTAACTATGGCTACACCTTC. The chain links TRBV28 to TRBJ1-2, with no clear D. V lost 6 bases, J lost 1 base, and 9 bases lay in between. Germline assignment: CDR1 MDHEN and CDR2 SYDVKM. The CDR3 extends over 13 amino acids.

V gene TRBV5-1 combines with J gene TRBJ2-5; TRBD2 agrees at 11 bases. The V gene's germline CDR1 is SGHRS and CDR2 YFSETQ. The CDR3 covers 17 residues. V lost 0 bases to trimming and J lost 3 bases; unmatched junction nucleotides: 7. CDR3 sequence reads: CASSLGLAGGEEETQYF. In nucleotides, the CDR3 is TGCGCCAGCAGCTTGGGGCTAGCGGGGGGCGAAGAAGAGACCCAGTACTTC. Filled out from reference TRBV5-1 and TRBJ2-5, the complete variable domain reads KAGVTQTPRYLIKTRGQQVTLSCSPISGHRSVSWYQQTPGQGLQFLFEYFSETQRNKGNFPGRFSGRQFSNSRSEMNVSTLELGDSALYLCASSLGLAGGEEETQYFGPGTRLLVL.

The chain carries TRBV5-1 and TRBJ1-1; unclear D gene. This CDR3 spans 13 amino acids. Per germline, CDR1 SGHRS and CDR2 YFSETQ. Trimming removed 0 bases at V and 4 bases at J, with 7 bases between. The CDR3 coding sequence is TGCGCCAGCAGCTTGGTAGGGAGCACTGAAGCTTTCTTT. Translated, it gives CASSLVGSTEAFF. The whole variable domain, remainder taken from reference TRBV5-1 and TRBJ1-1, is KAGVTQTPRYLIKTRGQQVTLSCSPISGHRSVSWYQQTPGQGLQFLFEYFSETQRNKGNFPGRFSGRQFSNSRSEMNVSTLELGDSALYLCASSLVGSTEAFFGQGTRLTVV.

V usage is TRBV11-2 and J usage is TRBJ2-1; possibly TRBD1 for D (6 bases). The CDR3 contains 16 residues. Between the trimmed V and J ends, which lost 1 base and 8 bases, there was a span of 18 bases. Germline values: CDR1 SGHAT, CDR2 FQNNGV. The CDR3 loop is CASSLAIPTGTHEQFF. For the CDR3, the DNA is TGTGCCAGCAGCTTAGCTATTCCAACAGGGACGCATGAGCAGTTCTTC.

V usage is TRBV7-8 and J usage is TRBJ1-5, with 9 positions matching TRBD1. V was clipped by 1 base and J by 7 bases; unmatched bases: 5. Per the germline V gene, CDR1 is SGHVS and CDR2 is FQNEAQ. The length of the CDR3 is 15 residues. CDR3 DNA sequence: TGTGCCAGCAGCTTAGAGGCGGACAGGGGCCAGCCCCAGCATTTT. As protein: CASSLEADRGQPQHF.

The chain carries TRBV5-5 and TRBJ2-7; possible D gene TRBD1, 6 bases. Trimming took 3 bases from V and 6 from J, leaving 19 bases between them. This CDR3 has 15 amino acids. Germline V CDR1 and CDR2: SGHKS, YYEKEE (reference sequence). The CDR3 region is CASSSTLQGFGEQYF. The DNA of the CDR3 is TGTGCCAGCAGCTCAACCCTTCAGGGGTTCGGCGAGCAGTACTTC.

The gene calls are TRBV4-3 and TRBJ2-7; no definite D call. Germline CDR1 reads LGHNA; CDR2 reads YSLEER. Between the trimmed V and J ends, which lost 0 bases and 2 bases, there was a span of 11 bases. This CDR3 has 15 amino acids. CDR3 bases: TGCGCCAGCAGCCAAGAAGTGCGGATCGCCTACGAGCAGTACTTC. It specifies CASSQEVRIAYEQYF.

This clone was counted only a few times. The chain employs TRBV29-1 and TRBJ2-7, with no clear D. The CDR3 is 11 residues long. Germline values: CDR1 SQVTM, CDR2 ANQGSEA. V was cut by 6 bases and J by 0 bases, with 6 bases left in between. For the CDR3, the DNA is TGCAGCGTCTCCTACTCCTACGAGCAGTACTTC. This sequence encodes CSVSYSYEQYF.

The chain couples TRBV15 to TRBJ2-5; TRBD1 matches 7 bases. With V trimmed by 3 bases and J by 1 base, 2 bases remained unmatched. This CDR3 spans 14 amino acids. Germline loops: CDR1 LNHNV, CDR2 YYDKDF (reference sequence). The CDR3 DNA sequence: TGTGCCACCAGCAGGGACAGGCTCCAAGAGACCCAGTACTTC. Amino acids: CATSRDRLQETQYF.

This clone was seen just once. The DNA for the CDR3 is TGTGCCAGCAATCAGGGTAGTCATTCAGAGCAGTACTTC. Translated, it gives CASNQGSHSEQYF. The rearrangement joins TRBV2 to TRBJ2-7; possible D gene TRBD1, 5 bases. Germline CDR1 reads SNHLY; CDR2 reads FYNNEI. With 7 bases removed from V and 7 bases from J, the gap between germline ends came to 17 bases. This CDR3 contains 13 residues.

The V gene is TRBV10-1, the J gene TRBJ1-5; TRBD1 aligns across 9 bases. V lost 6 bases to trimming and J lost 4 bases; unmatched junction nucleotides: 13. The germline V gene encodes CDR1 WNHNN and CDR2 SYGVQD (reference sequence). CDR3 size: 17 residues. The CDR3 sequence: CASRWTPGQGCNQPQHF. CDR3 DNA: TGCGCCAGCAGATGGACACCGGGACAGGGTTGTAATCAGCCCCAGCATTTT.

In this sample, this clone turned up a few times. V usage is TRBV2 and J usage is TRBJ2-7; D is perhaps TRBD1 (7 bases). V lost 2 bases, J lost 3 bases, and 14 bases lay in between. The CDR3 spans 15 residues. Germline CDR1 and CDR2: SNHLY and FYNNEI. CDR3 region: CASSETAGGSYEQYF. CDR3 bases: TGTGCCAGCAGTGAAACGGCAGGGGGGAGCTACGAGCAGTACTTC.

The rearrangement joins TRBV6-5 to TRBJ2-7; unclear D gene. Germline V gene lookup returns CDR1 MNHEY and CDR2 SVGAGI. This CDR3 has 11 residues. Trimming cost V 7 bases and J 3 bases, with 7 bases left between them. The CDR3 nucleotides read TGTGCCAGCACCTCAGGCTACGAGCAGTACTTC. It specifies CASTSGYEQYF.

The V call is TRBV6-5, the J call TRBJ1-5, with 9 nucleotides matching TRBD1. Trimming at V came to 5 bases and at J to 6 bases, leaving 5 bases not matched to a gene. Per germline, CDR1 MNHEY and CDR2 SVGAGI. CDR3 length: 14 residues. The CDR3 region is CASSPGQGFQPQHF. CDR3 sequence (DNA): TGTGCCAGCAGTCCGGGACAGGGATTTCAGCCCCAGCATTTT.

The chain recombines TRBV15 with TRBJ1-5; the match to TRBD1 covers 11 bases. From germline, CDR1 is LNHNV and CDR2 YYDKDF (reference sequence). This CDR3 spans 16 amino acids. V dropped 0 bases and J dropped 5; count of bases not matched to a gene: 3. The CDR3, as DNA: TGTGCCACCAGCAGAGAGGACAGGGGGCTGGATCAGCCCCAGCATTTT. It specifies CATSREDRGLDQPQHF. Based on the CDR3 plus reference TRBV15 and TRBJ1-5, the full variable domain is DAMVIQNPRYQVTQFGKPVTLSCSQTLNHNVMYWYQQKSSQAPKLLFHYYDKDFNNEADTPDNFQSRRPNTSFCFLDIRSPGLGDTAMYLCATSREDRGLDQPQHFGDGTRLSIL.